This T cell receptor beta chain was sequenced in a study of vaccination effects on CD4 cells after COVID-19. Antigen-specific CD4+ T cells were expanded (with viral peptide pools) by the ViraFEST assay ahead of sequencing. Culturing for 10 days preceded CD4+ T cell isolation. Nucleocapsid antibodies were negative in the vaccine recipients, who had never had SARS-CoV-2 infection. This clone has just a few counts. Its antigen is not identified. There are 13 residues in the CDR3. Trimming removed 7 bases from V and 3 bases from J, with 9 bases in between. The germline V gene has CDR1 MNHEY and CDR2 SVGAGI. Assay used: immunoSEQ multiplex PCR; TCRdb lists only in-frame clones, some missing. This table has over 45,000 clones, around 67% appearing once.

The sequence was collected from a human donor who received a COVID-19 vaccine. This rearrangement joins TRBV6-5 to TRBJ2-2; D not resolved. Specimen: CD4+ T cells from PBMCs cultured with SARS-CoV-2 spike peptides, collected before COVID-19 vaccination. This CDR3 reads CASIRVDTGELFF. The CDR3 DNA reads TGTGCCAGCATCCGCGTCGACACCGGGGAGCTGTTTTTT.